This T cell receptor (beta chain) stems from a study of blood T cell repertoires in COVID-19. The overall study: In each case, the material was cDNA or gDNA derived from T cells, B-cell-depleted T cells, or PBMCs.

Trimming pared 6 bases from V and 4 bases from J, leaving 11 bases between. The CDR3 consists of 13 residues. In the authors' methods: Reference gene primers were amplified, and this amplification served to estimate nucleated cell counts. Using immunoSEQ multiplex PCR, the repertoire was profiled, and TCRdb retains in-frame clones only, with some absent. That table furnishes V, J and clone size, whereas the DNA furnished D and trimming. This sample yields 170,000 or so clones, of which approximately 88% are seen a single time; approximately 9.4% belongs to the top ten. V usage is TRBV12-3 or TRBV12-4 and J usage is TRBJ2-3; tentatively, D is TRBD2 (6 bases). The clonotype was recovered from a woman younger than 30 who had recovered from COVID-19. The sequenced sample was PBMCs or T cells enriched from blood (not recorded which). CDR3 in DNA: TGTGCCAGCAGCCATAGCGGACCAGATACGCAGTATTTT. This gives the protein CASSHSGPDTQYF.